The clone carrying this T cell receptor beta chain came up many times. The antigen remains undetermined. These data belong to a study of CD8 T cells in ankylosing spondylitis. Generation of TCR beta libraries employed quantitative 5'-RACE incorporating molecular barcodes. TCRdb reprocessed the 5' RACE reads via MiXCR and lists one record per CDR3 protein. The data show some 25,000 distinct CDR3 sequences, 2% to 3% seen once. Study-wide points: For ankylosing spondylitis blood, a TCR beta motif of 7 to 9 highly homologous variants appeared characteristic. Clones tied to disease were said to be significantly enriched in matched ankylosing spondylitis synovial fluid.

Germline CDR1 is SGDLS and CDR2 is YYNGEE. The length of the CDR3 is 16 residues. V lost 4 bases to trimming and J lost 2 bases, with 17 bases between them. The gene calls are TRBV9 and TRBJ2-3; TRBD2 might be the D (7 bases). This TCR was recovered from a female donor with ankylosing spondylitis or in good health (not recorded which). The specimen was blood, either unsorted or a sorted T cell fraction (not recorded which). The CDR3 DNA sequence: TGTGCCAGCAGCCCCCTGTGGGGGGGCCTCACAGATACGCAGTATTTT. Translated, it gives CASSPLWGGLTDTQYF.